This entry lists 28 T cell receptor beta chains sequenced from one sample in a study of regulatory T cells in long-lasting Graves disease. Described time point: newly diagnosed GD, antithyroid drugs for less than 3 months. Construction of the TCR library relied on RNA isolated from PBMCs. Arm-PCR of CDR3 regions and iRepertoire HTBI primers were the basis on which TCR beta libraries were built. In TCRdb, the multiplex PCR reads were re-called with MiXCR into one record per CDR3 protein. Of about 400,000 distinct CDR3 sequences in the sample, 15% to 19% were seen once. Material: peripheral blood mononuclear cells (PBMCs), obtained at new diagnosis, from a patient treated with antithyroid drugs. These receptors all come from a female donor with Graves disease.

In this sample, this clonotype turned up many times. The rearrangement links TRBV2 to TRBJ1-1, with TRBD1 identical over 8 bases. Looked up from germline, CDR1 is SNHLY and CDR2 is FYNNEI. J was trimmed by 7 bases and V by 7 bases; bases with no gene match: 8. The CDR3 spans 13 residues. The CDR3 bases are TGTGCCAGCACCTTGGGACAGGCCCGTGAAGCTTTCTTT. Translated: CASTLGQAREAFF.

The chain couples TRBV2 to TRBJ1-1; D is uncertain. CDR1 is SNHLY, CDR2 FYNNEI, per germline. There are 13 residues in the CDR3. V shed 1 base and J shed 1 base, with 4 bases lying between them. The CDR3 nucleotides are TGTGCCAGCAGTGAAGTGAAGAACACTGAAGCTTTCTTT. This translates into CASSEVKNTEAFF. Drawing the rest from reference TRBV2 and TRBJ1-1, the complete variable domain is EPEVTQTPSHQVTQMGQEVILRCVPISNHLYFYWYRQILGQKVEFLVSFYNNEISEKSEIFDDQFSVERPDGSNFTLKIRSTKLEDSAMYFCASSEVKNTEAFFGQGTRLTVV.

This clonotype has ten or more counts. V usage is TRBV6-2 or TRBV6-3 and J usage is TRBJ2-1; D is undetermined. The CDR3 has 12 residues. The V end lost 5 bases, the J end lost 10 bases, and 12 bases lay between the germline ends. Germline V gene sequence: CDR1 MNHEY, CDR2 SVGEGT. The CDR3 is CASSHPRSEQFF. DNA for the CDR3: TGTGCCAGCAGTCACCCGAGGAGCGAGCAGTTCTTC.

This clonotype was recorded many times. V usage is TRBV7-3 and J usage is TRBJ2-1, with TRBD2 matching over 7 bases. Germline CDR1 is SGHTA and CDR2 is FQGTGA. Trimming cost V 5 bases and J 2 bases; bases outside gene matches: 6. The CDR3 is 15 amino acids. The CDR3 DNA reads TGTGCCAGCAGCGCGGGACTACGGCCCTACAATGAGCAGTTCTTC. Its translation: CASSAGLRPYNEQFF.

This clonotype was seen many times. This chain joins TRBV2 and TRBJ2-3, with D unresolved. The germline CDR1 and CDR2 sequences are SNHLY and FYNNEI. The ends were cut back, 3 bases at V and 10 bases at J, with 8 bases in the middle. This CDR3 is 11 amino acids long. This chain's CDR3 is CASSDPYSQYF. Written as DNA, the CDR3 is TGTGCCAGCAGTGACCCATACTCGCAGTATTTT.

Ten or more counts support this clonotype. The genes are TRBV27 and TRBJ2-7; 7 positions agree with TRBD1. Unmatched junction bases numbered 8, after V lost 2 bases and J lost 4 bases. Germline-derived CDR1 and CDR2 are MNHEY and SMNVEV (reference sequence). This CDR3 has 15 residues. CDR3 loop: CASSLKRDSYYEQYF. In DNA form, the CDR3 reads TGTGCCAGCAGTTTAAAACGGGACAGCTATTACGAGCAGTACTTC.

This clonotype was recorded at least ten times. The chain links TRBV4-1 to TRBJ2-7, with TRBD1 as a possible D gene (5 bases). The V gene lost 4 bases and the J gene lost 3 bases, with 13 bases spanning the gap. The CDR3 loop spans 14 amino acids. In germline, CDR1 is MGHRA, CDR2 YSYEKL. The CDR3 region is CASSRRGQVYEQYF. The CDR3 nucleotides are TGCGCCAGCAGCCGAAGGGGCCAGGTCTACGAGCAGTACTTC.

The sample holds many counts of this clonotype. The CDR3 nucleotides read TGTGCCAGCAGCCAGGGGGGGGATTCGAACACTGAAGCTTTCTTT. As protein: CASSQGGDSNTEAFF. This chain uses TRBV4-2 with TRBJ1-1; TRBD1 is a possible D gene (5 bases). Per the germline V gene, CDR1 is LGHNA and CDR2 is YNFKEQ. The length of the CDR3 is 15 residues. V lost 3 bases to trimming and J lost 1 base, with 12 bases between them.

This clonotype appeared many times. The chain couples TRBV27 to TRBJ2-2; weak D call: TRBD2 (6 bases). Trimming took 7 bases from V and 6 from J, leaving 21 bases between them. The CDR3 totals 16 residues. The V gene's germline CDR1 is MNHEY and CDR2 SMNVEV (reference sequence). The CDR3 loop is CASTPGVGRWPGELFF. In nucleotides, the CDR3 is TGTGCCAGCACCCCGGGGGTTGGGCGATGGCCCGGGGAGCTGTTTTTT.

This clonotype came up many times. The J gene is TRBJ1-1, the V gene TRBV5-1; TRBD1 might be the D (5 bases). Per the germline V gene, CDR1 is SGHRS and CDR2 is YFSETQ. CDR3 length equals 15 residues. V was trimmed by 5 bases and J by 3 bases, leaving 17 bases between them. CDR3 in amino acids: CASSKLALGDTEAFF. The CDR3 DNA follows: TGCGCCAGCAGTAAGCTTGCATTAGGGGACACTGAAGCTTTCTTT.

This chain connects TRBV6-2 or TRBV6-3 to TRBJ2-3; 16 bases are a match to TRBD2. Trimming cost V 3 bases and J 6 bases; bases outside gene matches: 12. The CDR3 is 19 residues long. CDR1 and CDR2 (germline): MNHEY, SVGEGT. CDR3 protein: CASSYSGGTSGRAEDTQYF. CDR3 nucleotide sequence: TGTGCCAGCAGTTATTCTGGTGGGACTAGCGGGAGGGCCGAGGATACGCAGTATTTT.

This sequence joins TRBV6-2 or TRBV6-3 and TRBJ2-3, with D perhaps matching TRBD2 (6 bases). V was pared by 6 bases and J by 0 bases, with 13 bases between. CDR3 length: 15 residues. Germline loops: CDR1 MNHEY, CDR2 SVGEGT. The DNA for the CDR3 is TGTGCCAGCAGGATTGTACGGGGGAGCACAGATACGCAGTATTTT. It specifies CASRIVRGSTDTQYF.

In this sample, this clonotype turned up many times. The rearrangement links TRBV28 to TRBJ2-3, with 8 bases lining up with TRBD2. In germline, CDR1 is MDHEN, CDR2 SYDVKM. This CDR3 region has 15 residues. The V and J ends lost 4 bases and 2 bases, in that order; junction bases with no gene match: 5. CDR3 DNA: TGTGCCAGCAGTTCGGGTAGCGGGAACACAGATACGCAGTATTTT. This sequence encodes CASSSGSGNTDTQYF.

The chain carries TRBV4-3 and TRBJ2-3; maybe TRBD2 (6 bases). The CDR3 extends over 17 amino acids. Germline CDR1 LGHNA, CDR2 YSLEER. V gave up 0 bases and J gave up 1 base, with 14 bases separating them. The CDR3 region has the DNA TGCGCCAGCAGCCAAGATTTTTCTAGCGACGGCACAGATACGCAGTATTTT. It codes for CASSQDFSSDGTDTQYF.

There are many counts of this clonotype. This sequence joins TRBV20-1 and TRBJ2-7; possibly TRBD2 for D (6 bases). The CDR3 runs to 11 residues. Germline CDR1 reads DFQATT; CDR2 reads SNEGSKA (reference sequence). The V gene lost 3 bases and the J gene lost 7 bases, with 10 bases spanning the gap. The CDR3 DNA is TGCAGTGCTAGCGGGAGTAGGGAGCAGTACTTC. This gives the protein CSASGSREQYF.

This clonotype was detected many times. The chain employs TRBV9 and TRBJ2-7, with 10 nucleotides matching TRBD2. The CDR3 runs to 14 residues. Germline loops: CDR1 SGDLS, CDR2 YYNGEE. J was trimmed by 6 bases and V by 5 bases; bases with no gene match: 8. The CDR3 here is CASSEGLAELEQYF. CDR3 nucleotides: TGTGCCAGCAGTGAAGGACTAGCGGAACTCGAGCAGTACTTC.

The rearrangement links TRBV7-2 to TRBJ1-5; TRBD1 is a possible D gene (5 bases). Germline CDR1 reads SGHTA; CDR2 reads FQGNSA. Trimming stripped 5 bases from V and 1 base from J, with 12 bases between. This CDR3 comprises 15 residues. CDR3 protein: CASSGRAGSNQPQHF. The CDR3 nucleotides are TGTGCCAGCAGCGGGCGTGCAGGGAGCAATCAGCCCCAGCATTTT.

This clonotype was detected many times. The rearrangement joins TRBV12-3 or TRBV12-4 to TRBJ1-3, with D possibly being TRBD1 (5 bases). The V and J ends lost 3 bases and 3 bases respectively, with 12 bases between them. The CDR3 has 15 amino acids. CDR3 DNA sequence: TGTGCCAGCAGTTTTCCCAGGGTGAATGGAAACACCATATATTTT. Amino acids: CASSFPRVNGNTIYF.

This clonotype was seen more than once but under ten times. The chain carries TRBV7-6 and TRBJ1-1, with D possibly matching TRBD1 (6 bases). V lost 1 base and J 0 bases, leaving 9 bases between the germline ends. CDR3 length: 15 residues. The germline CDR1 and CDR2 sequences are SGHVS and FNYEAQ. The CDR3 reads CASSLERGMNTEAFF. CDR3 coding DNA: TGTGCCAGCAGCTTAGAAAGGGGGATGAACACTGAAGCTTTCTTT.

As for this clonotype: This CDR3 is missing its conserved last phenylalanine or tryptophan, likely due to a read error. The V call is TRBV6-2 or TRBV6-3, the J call TRBJ2-1; 8 nucleotides agree with TRBD1. Germline-derived CDR1 and CDR2 are MNHEY and SVGEGT. After removal of 5 bases from V and 10 bases from J, the junction contained 10 bases not matched to a gene. The CDR3 loop spans 14 amino acids. As DNA, the CDR3 is TGTGCCAGCAGTCCCCTCTCGGACAGGGAAGAGCAGTTCCTC. It specifies CASSPLSDREEQFL.

This clonotype was recorded many times. This rearrangement joins TRBV9 to TRBJ1-1, with 8 positions matching TRBD1. After removal of 4 bases from V and 5 bases from J, the junction contained 10 bases not matched to a gene. CDR1 and CDR2 (germline): SGDLS, YYNGEE. The CDR3 runs to 15 residues. CDR3 residues: CASSFQGQGGTEAFF. CDR3 DNA sequence: TGTGCCAGCAGCTTCCAAGGACAGGGAGGTACTGAAGCTTTCTTT.

This clonotype was detected many times. This chain connects TRBV18 to TRBJ2-7; D might be TRBD2 (6 bases). Germline CDR1 and CDR2: KGHSH and LQKENI. The CDR3 is 14 residues long. V lost 1 base and J lost 5, with 12 bases in between. The CDR3 DNA reads TGTGCCAGCTCACCACGGAGGGTTCTCGACGAGCAGTACTTC. Translated, it gives CASSPRRVLDEQYF.

This chain links TRBV5-1 with TRBJ1-6; possible D gene TRBD1, 6 bases. Germline V CDR1 and CDR2: SGHRS, YFSETQ. V was clipped by 0 bases and J by 7 bases, with 14 bases between them. The CDR3 covers 16 residues. CDR3 in amino acids: CASSLGRGLRNSPLHF. In nucleotides, the CDR3 is TGCGCCAGCAGCTTGGGCCGGGGGCTAAGGAATTCACCCCTCCACTTT.

In the case of this clonotype: The missing conserved phenylalanine or tryptophan at the end of this CDR3 makes a read error likely. The rearrangement joins TRBV19 to TRBJ1-2; 8 nucleotides match TRBD1. Trimming removed 4 bases from V and 6 bases from J; junction bases left unmatched: 4. Germline loops: CDR1 LNHDA, CDR2 SQIVND (reference sequence). This CDR3 has 13 amino acids. CDR3 in DNA: TGTGCCAGTAGTACCACAGGGGGTCATGGCTACACCCTC. This gives the protein CASSTTGGHGYTL.

The table lists this clonotype with many counts. V gene TRBV19 combines with J gene TRBJ1-1; a possible D gene is TRBD1 (5 bases). Germline V gene sequence: CDR1 LNHDA, CDR2 SQIVND (reference sequence). The CDR3 is 16 amino acids. V was trimmed by 3 bases and J by 1 base, leaving 15 bases between them. CDR3 protein: CASSIPTDRPNTEAFF. The CDR3 DNA follows: TGTGCCAGTAGTATTCCAACAGACAGACCGAACACTGAAGCTTTCTTT.

This clonotype showed up many times. This chain uses TRBV27 with TRBJ2-7; 7 bases line up with TRBD2. The length of the CDR3 is 16 residues. V lost 2 bases, J lost 6 bases, and 13 bases stayed unmatched. Germline V lookup: CDR1 MNHEY, CDR2 SMNVEV (reference sequence). As DNA, the CDR3 is TGTGCCAGCAGTTTAACCCTCGGGACTACGTCTTCCGAGCAGTACTTC. Amino acids: CASSLTLGTTSSEQYF.

This clonotype was found many times. The V gene is TRBV15, the J gene TRBJ2-7; perhaps TRBD2 as D (6 bases). Trimming pared 3 bases from V and 6 bases from J, leaving 21 bases between. Germline CDR1 is LNHNV and CDR2 is YYDKDF (reference sequence). This CDR3 comprises 16 residues. The CDR3 DNA is TGTGCCACCAGCAGCTACCCCCGGGACGGGGGAGCCGAGCAGTACTTC. Translating it yields CATSSYPRDGGAEQYF.

A word on this clonotype: A much larger clone differs from this one at a single base, so this may be a read error. This chain links TRBV27 with TRBJ2-3; no firm D call. Trimming left V 8 bases short and J 2 bases short, with 8 bases between. Germline loops: CDR1 MNHEY, CDR2 SMNVEV (reference sequence). The CDR3 has 12 residues. CDR3: CASGTYTDTQYF. CDR3 DNA: TGTGCCAGCGGTACTTACACAGATACGCAGTATTTT.